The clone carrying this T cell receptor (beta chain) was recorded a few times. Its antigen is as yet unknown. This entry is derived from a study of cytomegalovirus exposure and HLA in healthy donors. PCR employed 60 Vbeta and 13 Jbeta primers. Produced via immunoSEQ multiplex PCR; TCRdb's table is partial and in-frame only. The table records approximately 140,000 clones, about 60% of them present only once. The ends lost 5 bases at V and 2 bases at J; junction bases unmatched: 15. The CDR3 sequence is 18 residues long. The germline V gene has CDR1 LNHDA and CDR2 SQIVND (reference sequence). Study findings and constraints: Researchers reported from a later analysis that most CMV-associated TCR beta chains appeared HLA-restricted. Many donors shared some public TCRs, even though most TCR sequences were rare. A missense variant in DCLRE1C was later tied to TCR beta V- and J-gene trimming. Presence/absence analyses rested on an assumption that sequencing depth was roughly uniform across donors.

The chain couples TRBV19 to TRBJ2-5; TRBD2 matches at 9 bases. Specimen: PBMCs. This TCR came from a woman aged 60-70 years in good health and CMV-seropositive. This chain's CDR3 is CASSRLLAGGPEQETQYF. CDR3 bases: TGTGCCAGTAGTCGCCTTCTCGCGGGAGGGCCGGAACAAGAGACCCAGTACTTC.